The next 12 T cell receptor beta chains were all read from a single sample in a study of T-cell memory formation after mild COVID-19. Each CDR3 protein is one row after TCRdb ran MiXCR on the 5' RACE reads. The sample consists of over 300,000 distinct CDR3 sequences, 20% to 25% of them appearing once. The specimen was PBMCs or a T cell subset sorted from them (not recorded which). The receptors originated from a man aged 18 to 35 who had mild COVID-19 (a few samples of this study predate the infection). Cell type and time point are not known.

This clonotype was counted between two and nine times. The chain uses TRBV7-2 and TRBJ1-5; D remains ambiguous. The length of the CDR3 is 14 residues. V lost 5 bases and J 6 bases, leaving 14 bases between the germline ends. CDR1 is SGHTA, CDR2 FQGNSA, per germline. CDR3 protein: CASSPGPSSQPQHF. CDR3 coding DNA: TGTGCCAGCAGCCCGGGCCCCTCGTCTCAGCCCCAGCATTTT.

This clonotype was counted a few times. The V gene is TRBV20-1, the J gene TRBJ1-1, with D perhaps matching TRBD1 (5 bases). The V end lost 5 bases, the J end lost 3 bases, and 10 bases lay between the germline ends. The CDR3 consists of 12 residues. CDR1 is DFQATT, CDR2 SNEGSKA, per germline (reference sequence). CDR3 sequence reads: CSAGYRYTEAFF. CDR3 DNA: TGCAGTGCTGGGTACAGGTACACTGAAGCTTTCTTT.

The CDR3 here is CASSDTSGPYEQYF. The CDR3 bases are TGTGCCAGCAGTGACACTAGCGGGCCGTACGAGCAGTACTTC. This rearrangement joins TRBV6-2 or TRBV6-3 to TRBJ2-7; TRBD2 agrees at 9 bases. V was clipped by 5 bases and J by 4 bases; unmatched bases: 6. Looked up from germline, CDR1 is MNHEY and CDR2 is SVGEGT. The CDR3 loop spans 14 amino acids.

J is TRBJ2-7 and V is TRBV28; no firm D call. CDR3 size: 12 residues. Germline lookup yields CDR1 MDHEN and CDR2 SYDVKM. Trimming took off 7 bases at V and 0 bases at J, with 7 bases between the two ends. The chain's CDR3 is CASTASSYEQYF. The DNA for the CDR3 is TGTGCCAGCACTGCAAGCTCCTACGAGCAGTACTTC.

This clonotype was recorded a few times. The J gene is TRBJ2-7, the V gene TRBV7-2, with TRBD2 identical over 7 bases. The CDR3 totals 13 residues. The germline V gene has CDR1 SGHTA and CDR2 FQGNSA. Unmatched junction bases numbered 2, after V lost 0 bases and J lost 6 bases. Here the CDR3 reads CASSLALATEQYV. CDR3 coding DNA: TGTGCCAGCAGCTTAGCACTAGCGACCGAGCAGTACGTC.

The CDR3 coding sequence is TGTGCCAGCAGACGCCGCGGGGGGGGCTTAGCCTACAATGAGCAGTTCTTC. Amino acids: CASRRRGGGLAYNEQFF. The chain employs TRBV6-5 and TRBJ2-1; 9 nucleotides agree with TRBD2. With V trimmed by 6 bases and J by 2 bases, 11 bases remained unmatched. Germline V gene data show CDR1 as MNHEY and CDR2 as SVGAGI. CDR3 length equals 17 residues.

This chain connects TRBV2 to TRBJ1-4; 9 positions agree with TRBD1. The CDR3 extends over 15 amino acids. Germline CDR1 and CDR2: SNHLY and FYNNEI. V lost 4 bases and J lost 7; bases outside the gene matches: 7. CDR3 bases: TGTGCCAGCAGTGCACAGGGGGCGCGAGGTGAAAAACTGTTTTTT. This gives the protein CASSAQGARGEKLFF.

This clonotype has only a few counts. The chain carries TRBV7-9 and TRBJ2-3; either TRBD1 or TRBD2 may fit D (5 bases each). The length of the CDR3 is 15 residues. Germline V gives CDR1 SEHNR, CDR2 FQNEAQ (reference sequence). Trimming left V 8 bases short and J 0 bases short, with 15 bases between. The CDR3 sequence: CASGRDPQSTDTQYF. Written as DNA, the CDR3 is TGTGCCAGCGGCCGGGACCCCCAAAGCACAGATACGCAGTATTTT.

The chain recombines TRBV5-6 with TRBJ1-2, with no clear D. The CDR3 extends over 15 amino acids. With 7 bases removed from V and 4 bases from J, the gap between germline ends came to 20 bases. Per the germline V gene, CDR1 is SGHDT and CDR2 is YYEEEE. DNA of the CDR3: TGTGCCAGCTACCGCGCGACACGGTGGAGCTATGGCTACACCTTC. Encoded protein: CASYRATRWSYGYTF.

The V and J genes are TRBV28 and TRBJ2-7, with TRBD1 identical over 9 bases. The junction had 13 bases not matched to a gene; V was cut back by 5 bases and J by 2 bases. The CDR3 covers 17 residues. Looked up from germline, CDR1 is MDHEN and CDR2 is SYDVKM. The CDR3 region has the DNA TGTGCCAGCAGTCCGCTCCTGCCGAGGACAGGGGCCTACGAGCAGTACTTC. Translating gives CASSPLLPRTGAYEQYF.

This clonotype was observed a few times. The rearrangement joins TRBV7-6 to TRBJ2-3, with 7 nucleotides matching TRBD2. Germline CDR1 is SGHVS and CDR2 is FNYEAQ. The J segment lost 0 bases and the V segment lost 4 bases, leaving 4 bases of the junction unmatched. CDR3 length: 15 residues. The CDR3 region is CASSSSGGSTDTQYF. CDR3 in DNA: TGTGCCAGCAGCTCCTCGGGGGGAAGCACAGATACGCAGTATTTT.

This clonotype was counted ten times or more. An end of the junction does not agree with germline; a read error may underlie this. The chain uses TRBV11-3 and TRBJ2-1; D remains ambiguous. CDR1 and CDR2 from the germline V gene are SGHNT and YENEEA. There are 17 residues in the CDR3. Here the CDR3 DNA reads TGTGCCAGCAGCGTAGAGCTTGGGATCAGCTCCTACAATGAGCAGTTCTTC. Protein product: CASSVELGISSYNEQFF.